This T cell receptor (beta chain) was recorded in a study of T-cell memory formation after mild COVID-19. Whole-study context: Largely, TCR clusters stayed within a single donor. Study findings and constraints: Among clones peaking at day 37 in the second wave, SARS-CoV-2 specificity remained unconfirmed.

TCRdb independently ran MiXCR on the 5' RACE reads; one entry per CDR3 protein. This sample has more than 450,000 distinct CDR3 sequences, with roughly 18% found just once. Points on this clonotype: Its antigen is not known.

CDR3 size: 16 residues. Trimming took 5 bases from V and 1 from J, leaving 17 bases between them. The sequence was obtained from an adult woman who had mild COVID-19 (a few samples of this study predate the infection). Cell type and time point are not known. The chain couples TRBV12-3 or TRBV12-4 to TRBJ1-1; the D is unclear. Sequences were obtained from PBMCs or a T cell subset sorted from them (not recorded which). In DNA, the CDR3 is TGTGCCAGCAGTCGCTCGAAATTCCGGTCGAACACTGAAGCTTTCTTT. Its protein product is CASSRSKFRSNTEAFF.